This record concerns one TCR beta chain sequence. Its target is not known. The sort gate was single viable CD3+CD4+CD8-CD45RO+ cells for memory CD4+ T cells. The sample originates from a study of memory CD4+ T cells and cytomegalovirus serostatus. Study-level results: The CMV-associated TCR signature appears largely within the CD4+ memory repertoire. Median bootstrapped AUC for CMV status was about 0.96 originally, about 0.9 US-trained.

TCRdb's table, derived via immunoSEQ multiplex PCR, lists solely in-frame clones and lacks some. The table records over 45,000 clones, under 90% of them present only once. The sample consisted of memory CD4+ T cells from blood. The receptor's source is an adult in good health and CMV-seronegative. Some clones in this sample may be carry-over from other donors' samples.

The CDR3 DNA follows: TGTGCCAGTATTCAGACAGGAGGAATGACTGAAGCTTTCTTT. Translation: CASIQTGGMTEAFF. The chain couples TRBV19 to TRBJ1-1; perhaps TRBD1 as D (6 bases). Between the trimmed V and J ends, which lost 7 bases and 5 bases, there was a span of 17 bases. Per germline, CDR1 LNHDA and CDR2 SQIVND (reference sequence). The CDR3 contains 14 residues.